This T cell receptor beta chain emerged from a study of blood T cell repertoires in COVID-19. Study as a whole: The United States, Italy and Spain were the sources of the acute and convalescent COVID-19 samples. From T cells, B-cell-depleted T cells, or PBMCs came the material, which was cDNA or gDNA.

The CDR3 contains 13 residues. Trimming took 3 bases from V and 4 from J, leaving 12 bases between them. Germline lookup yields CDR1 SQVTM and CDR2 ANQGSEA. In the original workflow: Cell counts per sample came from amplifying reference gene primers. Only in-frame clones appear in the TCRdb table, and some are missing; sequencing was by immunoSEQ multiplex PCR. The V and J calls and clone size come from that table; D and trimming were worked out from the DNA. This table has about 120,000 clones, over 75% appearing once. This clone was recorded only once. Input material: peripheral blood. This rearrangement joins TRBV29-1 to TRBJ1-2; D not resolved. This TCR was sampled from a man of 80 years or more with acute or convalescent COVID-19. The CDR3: CSVDTGIVYGYTF. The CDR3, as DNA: TGCAGCGTTGATACCGGGATAGTCTATGGCTACACCTTC.